The subject of this entry is one TCR beta chain. Only in-frame clones appear in the TCRdb table, and some are missing; sequencing was by immunoSEQ multiplex PCR. The repertoire holds about 76,000 clones, less than 85% seen once, with about 36% in the top ten. CDR3 length equals 15 residues. Germline V CDR1 and CDR2: GTSNPN, SVGIG (reference sequence). Germline trimming cut 5 bases from V and 4 bases from J; bases unmatched to any gene: 14. The data originate from a study of cytotoxic CD8 clonotypes in ibrutinib-treated CLL. The origin of this receptor is a human donor with chronic lymphocytic leukemia. The input for sequencing was PBMCs, taken after 24 months of ibrutinib treatment. This sequence joins TRBV30 and TRBJ2-7; TRBD1 matches 7 bases. The CDR3 DNA reads as TGTGCCTGGGCTCCCCCCGGGACAGCGACTTACGAGCAGTACTTC. Protein product: CAWAPPGTATYEQYF.